The present TCR beta chain was sequenced within a study of OX40 agonist ivuxolimab in advanced cancers. Study context: Dose-escalation cases comprised hepatocellular carcinoma, melanoma, renal cell or head and neck cancer. Patients achieving partial responses numbered three: one hepatocellular carcinoma case and two cutaneous melanoma cases.

The repertoire was sequenced with immunoSEQ multiplex PCR; TCRdb's copy has only in-frame clones and lacks some. Among approximately 58,000 clones listed, about nine tenths were seen once. This CDR3 comprises 17 residues. Germline CDR1 SGHTA, CDR2 FQGTGA. J was trimmed by 6 bases and V by 5 bases; bases with no gene match: 10. The V and J genes are TRBV7-3 and TRBJ2-1; TRBD2 agrees at 13 bases. This receptor was obtained from an adult with an advanced solid tumor such as melanoma, head and neck, liver or kidney cancer. The specimen comprised CD4+ or CD8+ T cells sorted from blood, sampled in a trial of the OX40 agonist ivuxolimab. The CDR3 coding sequence is TGTGCCAGCAGCCCCACTAGCGGGAGGGCCCCAGGCAATGAGCAGTTCTTC. This translates into CASSPTSGRAPGNEQFF.